The entry that follows covers one T cell receptor beta chain sequence. This sample was included in a study of shared clonotypes between healthy human individuals. CD45RO-negative, CCR7-positively selected cells formed the naive CD8 fraction, excluding terminally differentiated effector memory CD45RA+ cells. Caucasian adults living in Nashville, Tennessee, provided all samples. Method: immunoSEQ multiplex PCR; TCRdb's copy keeps in-frame clones and lacks some. This sample has about 2.1 million clones, with roughly 91% found just once. The trim removed 1 base at V and 7 bases at J, leaving 12 bases unmatched. The CDR3 covers 17 residues. Germline CDR1 LGHNA, CDR2 YNFKEQ.

This rearrangement joins TRBV4-2 to TRBJ2-1, with TRBD2 matching over 8 bases. Material: naive CD8+ T cells from PBMCs. This clonotype originated in a man aged 18-30 years in good health. Some clones in this sample may be carry-over from other donors' samples. CDR3 DNA sequence: TGTGCCAGCAGCCAAGGTACTAGCGGCGAGGCGGGAAATGAGCAGTTCTTC. Translated: CASSQGTSGEAGNEQFF.